This T cell receptor (beta chain) derives from a study of sequential checkpoint blockade in melanoma. Looking at the study overall: After both sequences, patients received maintenance nivolumab.

The germline V and J ends were trimmed by 7 bases and 5 bases, with 9 bases remaining between them. Germline lookup yields CDR1 LNHDA and CDR2 SQIVND (reference sequence). The CDR3 sequence is 13 residues long. Here immunoSEQ multiplex PCR was the method, and the copy in TCRdb shows in-frame clones only, minus some. The sample yields under 20,000 clones, roughly 70% seen once. This clone was found a few times. Regarding treatment: randomized to nivolumab then ipilimumab (arm A) or the reverse (arm B). This clonotype was obtained from a human donor with melanoma. J is TRBJ1-6 and V is TRBV19, with D perhaps matching TRBD1 (5 bases). Sequences were derived from CD8+ T cells sorted from blood (inferred from file names), sampled from a patient given nivolumab and ipilimumab in sequence. The CDR3 sequence is CASTATDNSPLHF. The DNA for the CDR3 is TGTGCCAGTACCGCGACAGATAATTCACCCCTCCACTTT.